This T cell receptor (beta chain) was recovered during a study of persistence of HIV-infected CD4 T cells. Looking at the study overall: Multiple blood draws of up to about 180 mL, except two donors with single leukapheresis.

On this clone itself: What it binds is unknown.

Germline CDR1 reads LGHDT; CDR2 reads YNNKEL (reference sequence). This CDR3 has 14 amino acids. The V segment lost 5 bases and the J segment 5 bases; nucleotides outside the gene matches: 8. Anti-CD3/anti-CD28 beads served as a nonspecific positive control stimulus. CD4+ T cells upregulating both CD40 ligand and CD69 were sorted as responding cells. Donors had undetectable plasma HIV-1 RNA, under 50 copies/mL, for 4+ years. The immunoSEQ assay was version 4, run in survey mode. Genomic DNA was diluted to 10 ng/uL, up to roughly 1 ug per sample. Sequencing used immunoSEQ multiplex PCR; TCRdb keeps in-frame clones, though not all of them. Here the sample spans around 40,000 clones, about 87% being singletons.

The chain uses TRBV3-1 (or the pseudogene TRBV3-2) and TRBJ2-5, with 7 nucleotides matching TRBD2. Sequenced material: CD4+ T cells sorted from PBMCs after approximately 19-hour stimulation, taken from a patient who received antiretroviral therapy. This sequence was found in an adult woman with HIV who was CMV-seropositive. CDR3 bases: TGTGCCAGCAGCTCCCGGACTAGGGTTGAGACCCAGTACTTC. Its translation: CASSSRTRVETQYF.